The rows below give T cell receptor beta chains drawn from one sample of a study of T-cell memory formation after mild COVID-19. TCRdb reprocessed the 5' RACE reads via MiXCR and lists one record per CDR3 protein. Of roughly 200,000 distinct CDR3 sequences in the sample, roughly 10% were seen once. Sequencing was done on a sample of PBMCs or a T cell subset sorted from them (not recorded which). The receptor set was obtained from a man aged 18 to 29 who had mild COVID-19 (a few samples of this study predate the infection). Cell type and time point are not known. The CDR3 runs from the conserved cysteine through the conserved F or W. D genes are given only for firm matches. Size is omitted from some rows. Given values are once, few, many or a class for expanded clones.

v_gene: TRBV4-1; j_gene: TRBJ2-2; d_gene: TRBD2; abundance: few; CDR3nt: TGCGCCAGCAGCCGACCAAGCGGGGGCTCGAACACCGGGGAGCTGTTTTTT; CDR3aa: CASSRPSGGSNTGELFF
v_gene: TRBV4-1; j_gene: TRBJ1-5; d_gene: .; abundance: .; CDR3nt: TGCGCCAGCAGCCAAGACCCCAGAAATCAGCCCCAGCATTTT; CDR3aa: CASSQDPRNQPQHF
v_gene: TRBV4-1; j_gene: TRBJ1-2; d_gene: .; abundance: .; CDR3nt: TGCGCCAGCAGCCGCAGGGAGGTTAACTATGGCTACACCTTC; CDR3aa: CASSRREVNYGYTF
v_gene: TRBV6-2/TRBV6-3; j_gene: TRBJ2-7; d_gene: .; abundance: .; CDR3nt: TGTGCCAGCAGTACTCAAATATCCTACGAGCAGTACTTC; CDR3aa: CASSTQISYEQYF
v_gene: TRBV21-1; j_gene: TRBJ1-2; d_gene: .; abundance: few; CDR3nt: TGTGCCCGAGGCCACTCTTACCGTAACTATGGCTACACCTTC; CDR3aa: CARGHSYRNYGYTF
v_gene: TRBV14; j_gene: TRBJ1-5; d_gene: .; abundance: few; CDR3nt: TGTGCCAGCAGCAAAGGGGGGGCTGATCAGCCCCAGCATTTT; CDR3aa: CASSKGGADQPQHF
v_gene: TRBV7-2; j_gene: TRBJ1-2; d_gene: TRBD1; abundance: few; CDR3nt: TGTGCCAGCAGCTCTACAGGGGGGGCGATCTATGGCTACACCTTC; CDR3aa: CASSSTGGAIYGYTF
v_gene: TRBV6-2/TRBV6-3; j_gene: TRBJ2-1; d_gene: TRBD1; abundance: .; CDR3nt: TGTGCCAGCAGCCGACAGGGGTCATCCAATGAGCAGTTCTTC; CDR3aa: CASSRQGSSNEQFF
v_gene: TRBV7-2; j_gene: TRBJ1-4; d_gene: TRBD1; abundance: few; CDR3nt: TGTGCCAGCAGCCTTGACAGGGGGCGAAATGAAAAACTGTTTTTT; CDR3aa: CASSLDRGRNEKLFF
v_gene: TRBV18; j_gene: TRBJ2-1; d_gene: .; abundance: .; CDR3nt: TGTGCCAGCTCACCACCGACTAGGAACAATGAGCAGTTCTTC; CDR3aa: CASSPPTRNNEQFF
v_gene: TRBV7-3; j_gene: TRBJ2-1; d_gene: TRBD2; abundance: many; CDR3nt: TGTGCCAGCAACCTAGCGGGGGGGCTTGGTGAGCAGTTCTTC; CDR3aa: CASNLAGGLGEQFF
v_gene: TRBV6-2/TRBV6-3; j_gene: TRBJ2-2; d_gene: .; abundance: .; CDR3nt: TGTGCTACGAGGGCGGCAGACTTCGCGAACACCGGGGAGCTGTTTTTT; CDR3aa: CATRAADFANTGELFF
v_gene: TRBV18; j_gene: TRBJ2-3; d_gene: .; abundance: .; CDR3nt: TGTGCCAGCTCACCACGTACAGGCCCAGATACGCAGTATTTT; CDR3aa: CASSPRTGPDTQYF
v_gene: TRBV24-1; j_gene: TRBJ2-3; d_gene: .; abundance: few; CDR3nt: TGTGCCACCAGTGATTTGCAGGGGCCCACAGATACGCAGTATTTT; CDR3aa: CATSDLQGPTDTQYF
v_gene: TRBV27; j_gene: TRBJ1-2; d_gene: .; abundance: many; CDR3nt: TGTGCCAGCAGCCTGACGGGAAACTATGGCTACACCTTC; CDR3aa: CASSLTGNYGYTF
v_gene: TRBV5-1; j_gene: TRBJ1-2; d_gene: TRBD1; abundance: .; CDR3nt: TGCGCCAGCAGCTTGGGACAGGGAGGTGACTATGGCTACACCTTC; CDR3aa: CASSLGQGGDYGYTF
v_gene: TRBV7-2; j_gene: TRBJ2-7; d_gene: TRBD2; abundance: many; CDR3nt: TGTGCCAGCAGCTTAAGCGGGGGTACTCGACCCCTGGCCGAGCAGTACTTC; CDR3aa: CASSLSGGTRPLAEQYF
v_gene: TRBV29-1; j_gene: TRBJ2-7; d_gene: .; abundance: .; CDR3nt: TGCAGCGTGGGCGGGGTTCTTACCTACGAGCAGTACTTC; CDR3aa: CSVGGVLTYEQYF
v_gene: TRBV5-1; j_gene: TRBJ2-1; d_gene: .; abundance: .; CDR3nt: TGCGCCAGCAGCGACCAAGGGGGGGCCTACAATGAGCAGTTCTTC; CDR3aa: CASSDQGGAYNEQFF
v_gene: TRBV14; j_gene: TRBJ2-5; d_gene: .; abundance: many; CDR3nt: TGTGCCAGCAGCCAAGAAGGAACCTACCAAGAGACCCAGTACTTC; CDR3aa: CASSQEGTYQETQYF
v_gene: TRBV5-4; j_gene: TRBJ1-4; d_gene: .; abundance: many; CDR3nt: TGTGCCAGCAGCTCCCGGAGTAGGGGAAATGAAAAACTGTTTTTT; CDR3aa: CASSSRSRGNEKLFF
v_gene: TRBV6-2/TRBV6-3; j_gene: TRBJ1-4; d_gene: .; abundance: .; CDR3nt: TGTGCCAGCAACCGGGACAATAATGAAAAACTGTTTTTT; CDR3aa: CASNRDNNEKLFF
v_gene: TRBV5-1; j_gene: TRBJ2-4; d_gene: TRBD2; abundance: few; CDR3nt: TGCGCCAGCAGCTTGGTACCCGGGGGGTTCTCCAAAAACATTCAGTACTTC; CDR3aa: CASSLVPGGFSKNIQYF
v_gene: TRBV6-2/TRBV6-3; j_gene: TRBJ2-7; d_gene: .; abundance: few; CDR3nt: TGTGCCAGCAGTTACGAAGGTGGAATCTACGAGCAGTACTTC; CDR3aa: CASSYEGGIYEQYF
v_gene: TRBV3-1; j_gene: TRBJ2-6; d_gene: TRBD1; abundance: .; CDR3nt: TGTGCCGCCCTGGGCAGGGGGCAAAACGTCCTGACTTTC; CDR3aa: CAALGRGQNVLTF
v_gene: TRBV20-1; j_gene: TRBJ1-5; d_gene: .; abundance: few; CDR3nt: TGCAGTGCTAGAGTACAGGGCAATCAGCCCCAGCATTTT; CDR3aa: CSARVQGNQPQHF
v_gene: TRBV7-2; j_gene: TRBJ2-7; d_gene: .; abundance: few; CDR3nt: TGTGCCAGCAGCTCGCCCCGACTGGGCTCCTACGAGCAGTACTTC; CDR3aa: CASSSPRLGSYEQYF
v_gene: TRBV7-9; j_gene: TRBJ1-4; d_gene: .; abundance: many; CDR3nt: TGTGCCAGCAGCTTGCCCCGCGGCGATGAAAAACTGTTTTTT; CDR3aa: CASSLPRGDEKLFF
v_gene: TRBV5-1; j_gene: TRBJ2-6; d_gene: TRBD2; abundance: .; CDR3nt: TGCGCCAGCAGCTTTAGCGGGGGCTCGCTGTCAGGGGCCAACGTCCTGACTTTC; CDR3aa: CASSFSGGSLSGANVLTF
v_gene: TRBV20-1; j_gene: TRBJ1-5; d_gene: .; abundance: few; CDR3nt: TGCAGTGCTAACAGAGACAGTTCGCAGCCCCAGCATTTT; CDR3aa: CSANRDSSQPQHF
v_gene: TRBV20-1; j_gene: TRBJ2-7; d_gene: TRBD1; abundance: .; CDR3nt: TGCAGTGCTAGAGCAGGGGGCTACGAGCAGTACTTC; CDR3aa: CSARAGGYEQYF
v_gene: TRBV29-1; j_gene: TRBJ2-4; d_gene: .; abundance: .; CDR3nt: TGCAGCGTTGTTTTGGCAACGGACATTCAGTACTTC; CDR3aa: CSVVLATDIQYF
v_gene: TRBV12-3/TRBV12-4; j_gene: TRBJ2-3; d_gene: .; abundance: .; CDR3nt: TGTGCCAGCAGCTCCTGGGTTGGGGGTACGCAGTATTTT; CDR3aa: CASSSWVGGTQYF
v_gene: TRBV6-2/TRBV6-3; j_gene: TRBJ2-2; d_gene: TRBD1; abundance: few; CDR3nt: TGTGCCAGCAGTCAGGGGGTCGCCGGGGAGCTGTTTTTT; CDR3aa: CASSQGVAGELFF
v_gene: TRBV12-3/TRBV12-4; j_gene: TRBJ1-1; d_gene: .; abundance: .; CDR3nt: TGTGCCAGCAGCCCTAGTATTTACAGGGTACGGAATGAAGCTTTCTTT; CDR3aa: CASSPSIYRVRNEAFF
v_gene: TRBV30; j_gene: TRBJ1-1; d_gene: TRBD1; abundance: few; CDR3nt: TGTGCCTGGAGTGTTCGGGACAGGTGGGATGATTTGAACACTGAAGCTTTCTTT; CDR3aa: CAWSVRDRWDDLNTEAFF
v_gene: TRBV6-1; j_gene: TRBJ1-1; d_gene: .; abundance: .; CDR3nt: TGTGCCAGCAGTGTTTTGGTTAGAACTGAAGCTTTCTTT; CDR3aa: CASSVLVRTEAFF
v_gene: TRBV10-3; j_gene: TRBJ1-5; d_gene: .; abundance: .; CDR3nt: TGTGCCATCAGTGAGTCGCGGGATAGCAATCAGCCCCAGCATTTT; CDR3aa: CAISESRDSNQPQHF
v_gene: TRBV10-3; j_gene: TRBJ1-6; d_gene: TRBD1; abundance: few; CDR3nt: TGTGCCATCAGTGAAACAGGACAGGGGTATTCACCCCTCCACTTT; CDR3aa: CAISETGQGYSPLHF
v_gene: TRBV7-7; j_gene: TRBJ2-1; d_gene: .; abundance: few; CDR3nt: TGTGCTAGCAGCTTTCGACCGGGCAGCTCCTACAATGAGCAGTTCTTC; CDR3aa: CASSFRPGSSYNEQFF